This TCR beta chain was captured in a study of post-analysis software for immune sequencing data. Overall study findings and caveats: Among roughly 5 TRBV segments more frequent in patients than controls were TRBV5-6, TRBV5-1 and TRBV20-1.

cDNA libraries of TCR beta carried unique molecular identifiers. TCRdb analysed the PCR reads with MiXCR anew, one entry per CDR3 protein. Here the sample spans 550,000 to 700,000 distinct CDR3 sequences, 44% being singletons. Trimming took off 2 bases at V and 6 bases at J, with 7 bases between the two ends. The CDR3 has 12 residues. Turning to this clonotype: As yet, its antigen is unknown.

The chain links TRBV12-3 or TRBV12-4 to TRBJ1-2; D is perhaps TRBD1 (5 bases). The sequenced sample consisted of blood. The origin of this receptor is a girl aged 5 to 17 with multiple sclerosis. CDR3 sequence (DNA): TGTGCCAGCAGTTTACGGGGGGATGGCTACACCTTC. This encodes CASSLRGDGYTF.